This TCR beta chain derives from a study of radiation and T cells in renal cell carcinoma. Assay used: immunoSEQ multiplex PCR; TCRdb lists only in-frame clones, some missing. The sample lists 150,000 or so clones, about 85% occurring once. The sample's time point: baseline pretreatment blood. Treatment noted: 15 Gy SBRT to primary tumor, nephrectomy 4 weeks later. Radiation-treated patients gave blood at baseline, week 2 and week 4. Findings and limits, study-wide: From baseline, blood top tumor clonotypes peaked at 2 weeks post-radiation.

Concerning this clone: Antigen specificity is unknown.

CDR3 size: 13 residues. Germline V CDR1 and CDR2: MNHEY, SVGAGI. V lost 2 bases to trimming and J lost 0 bases, with 4 bases between them. The gene calls are TRBV6-5 and TRBJ1-2; D not resolved. Source: blood, taken from a patient whose treatment included radiotherapy and nephrectomy. The receptor was derived from a woman aged 70-85 years with renal cell carcinoma. The CDR3, as DNA: TGTGCCAGCAGTTACAAAGCTAACTATGGCTACACCTTC. Amino acids: CASSYKANYGYTF.